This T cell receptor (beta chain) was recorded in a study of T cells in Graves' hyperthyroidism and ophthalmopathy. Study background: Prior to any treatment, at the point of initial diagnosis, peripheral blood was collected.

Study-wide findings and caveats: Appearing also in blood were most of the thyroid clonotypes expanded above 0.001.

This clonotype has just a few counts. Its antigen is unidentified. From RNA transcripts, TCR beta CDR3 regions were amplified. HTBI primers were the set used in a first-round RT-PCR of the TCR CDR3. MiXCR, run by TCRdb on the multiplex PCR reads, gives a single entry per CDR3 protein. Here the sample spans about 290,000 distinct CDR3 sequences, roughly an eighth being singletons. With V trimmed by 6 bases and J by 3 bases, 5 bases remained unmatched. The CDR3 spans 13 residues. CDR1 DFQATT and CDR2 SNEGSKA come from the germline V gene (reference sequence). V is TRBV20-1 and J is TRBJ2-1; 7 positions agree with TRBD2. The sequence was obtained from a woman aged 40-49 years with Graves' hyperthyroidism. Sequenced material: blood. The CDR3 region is CSAGGSIYNEQFF. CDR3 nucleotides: TGCAGTGCAGGCGGGAGTATCTACAATGAGCAGTTCTTC.